This T cell receptor beta chain was sequenced during a study of control samples from healthy donors and cancer patients. The method was immunoSEQ multiplex PCR; TCRdb's version includes in-frame clones alone and lacks a portion of them. The top ten clones hold roughly 2% of a sample with over 150,000 clones, 91% of them seen once. The specimen sequenced was blood. This receptor was taken from a woman aged 40 to 50 in good health.

The CDR3: CASSSGTPSYNEQFF. The CDR3 coding sequence is TGTGCCAGCAGTAGCGGTACCCCCTCCTACAATGAGCAGTTCTTC. This chain connects TRBV6-5 to TRBJ2-1; TRBD2 is a possible D gene (5 bases). Trimming removed 5 bases from V and 0 bases from J, with 11 bases in between. The CDR3 runs 15 residues. Germline lookup yields CDR1 MNHEY and CDR2 SVGAGI.